The rows below give T cell receptor beta chains drawn from one sample of a study of T cell responses to AZD1222 COVID-19 vaccine. Here immunoSEQ multiplex PCR was the method, and the copy in TCRdb shows in-frame clones only, minus some. The table includes fewer than 110,000 clones, over 80% detected once. The sample consisted of peripheral blood, taken 28 days after the second AZD1222 dose. The receptors originated from an adult who received the AZD1222 COVID-19 vaccine. The conserved cysteine and the conserved F or W are not part of the CDR3 here. A D gene is named only where the DNA matches it firmly.

j_gene	d_gene	len	v_gene	CDR3aa
TRBJ2-2	TRBD2	13	TRBV10-3	AISGTSGPTGELF
TRBJ2-1	NA	15	TRBV28	ASRGPDDLSSYNEQF
TRBJ1-2	TRBD1	11	TRBV5-1	ASSLGTEYGYT
TRBJ1-6	TRBD1	13	TRBV27	ASSLTGAYNSPLH
TRBJ1-1	NA	13	TRBV9	ASSPRAWVNTEAF
TRBJ1-1	NA	11	TRBV2	ASSVQGRTEAF
TRBJ2-5	NA	9	TRBV2	ASRLIETQY
TRBJ1-1	NA	11	TRBV3-1/TRBV3-2	ASSRRQGSEAF
TRBJ1-4	NA	12	TRBV10-3	AISPTPTNEKLF
TRBJ1-1	NA	10	TRBV9	ASSELGTEAF
TRBJ2-1	TRBD1	13	TRBV27	ASSLKPQGSNEQF
TRBJ2-7	TRBD1	12	TRBV27	ASSPKQGFNEQY
TRBJ2-1	TRBD1	13	TRBV5-1	ASRGGQGTYNEQF
TRBJ2-3	NA	10	TRBV5-4	ASSGLRDTQY
TRBJ1-2	TRBD1	11	TRBV6-5	ASSRQGAYGYT
TRBJ1-4	NA	13	TRBV14	ASSPGWGSQEKLF
TRBJ1-3	TRBD1	14	TRBV14	ASSQQGANYGHTIY
TRBJ1-1	NA	10	TRBV3-1/TRBV3-2	ASSQAPLKAF
TRBJ2-2	NA	14	TRBV9	ASSVGPGGGTGELF
TRBJ2-1	TRBD1	14	TRBV2	ASSLGQGTGGDEQF
TRBJ2-6	NA	13	TRBV9	ASSVVPSGANVLT
TRBJ2-3	NA	12	TRBV7-9	ASSLAVGTDTQY
TRBJ1-1	NA	13	TRBV6-5	ASSQQYRVSAEAF
TRBJ2-3	TRBD1	12	TRBV10-1	ASSNGQGTDTQY
TRBJ2-3	TRBD2	17	TRBV5-1	ASRSGLAGGTRATDTQY
TRBJ2-1	TRBD2	11	TRBV19	ASSIGGRAEQF
TRBJ2-7	NA	11	TRBV18	ASSSDGSYEQY
TRBJ1-5	NA	12	TRBV4-1	ASSQVSANQPQH
TRBJ2-7	NA	13	TRBV3-1/TRBV3-2	ASSLGAQGEGEQY
TRBJ1-6	NA	9	TRBV7-9	ASSPGNTLH
TRBJ1-1	TRBD1	15	TRBV6-2/TRBV6-3	ASSQMTGWVRDTEAF
TRBJ2-4	NA	13	TRBV6-4	ASSGMSGAKNIQY
TRBJ2-1	TRBD1	16	TRBV27	ASSLSSPGQGLYNEQF
TRBJ2-7	TRBD1	12	TRBV3-1/TRBV3-2	ASSQDRGGLREY
TRBJ2-7	NA	14	TRBV4-3	ASSQEGAASSYEQY
TRBJ2-3	NA	13	TRBV5-6	ASKWGPLSTDTQY
TRBJ1-2	TRBD1	13	TRBV19	ASSRGQGAGYGYT
TRBJ1-2	NA	11	TRBV29-1	SVSRGDSAGYT
TRBJ2-6	TRBD1	14	TRBV19	ASSPIVGTDNNVLT
TRBJ2-7	NA	11	TRBV11-3	ASSLDSSYEQY
TRBJ2-3	TRBD1	15	TRBV24-1	ATSDLQRGHDTDTQY
TRBJ1-1	TRBD1	13	TRBV27	ASSLNRGPNTEAF
TRBJ2-7	NA	11	TRBV6-5	ASARWGSYEQY
TRBJ1-2	TRBD1	12	TRBV28	ASSQTGSNYGYT
TRBJ2-7	NA	10	TRBV28	AIQTGSYEQY
TRBJ1-1	NA	13	TRBV7-9	ASSFQTDMNTEAF
TRBJ1-1	TRBD1	12	TRBV6-5	ASSQTWDRGLTF
TRBJ2-7	NA	15	TRBV7-9	ASSPYGMGKGTYEQY
TRBJ1-3	NA	15	TRBV4-3	ASSQAPFMSSGNTIY
TRBJ2-2	TRBD1	13	TRBV15	ATRIRQGFTGELF
TRBJ2-5	TRBD1	9	TRBV20-1	SATGGETQY
TRBJ1-1	NA	11	TRBV28	ASSSLGRSEAF
TRBJ1-2	NA	15	TRBV7-8	ASSPVGRGSPNYGYT
TRBJ2-3	TRBD2	13	TRBV3-1/TRBV3-2	ASRSPAGNTDTQY
TRBJ1-2	TRBD1	12	TRBV13	ASSQGQGVYGYT
TRBJ2-7	NA	12	TRBV11-2	ASSLATTGYEQY
TRBJ2-2	NA	13	TRBV7-8	ASSLDPVATGELF
TRBJ1-2	NA	11	TRBV7-9	ASSFEGRWGYT
TRBJ2-4	TRBD2	16	TRBV27	ASSYLAGGALAKNIQY